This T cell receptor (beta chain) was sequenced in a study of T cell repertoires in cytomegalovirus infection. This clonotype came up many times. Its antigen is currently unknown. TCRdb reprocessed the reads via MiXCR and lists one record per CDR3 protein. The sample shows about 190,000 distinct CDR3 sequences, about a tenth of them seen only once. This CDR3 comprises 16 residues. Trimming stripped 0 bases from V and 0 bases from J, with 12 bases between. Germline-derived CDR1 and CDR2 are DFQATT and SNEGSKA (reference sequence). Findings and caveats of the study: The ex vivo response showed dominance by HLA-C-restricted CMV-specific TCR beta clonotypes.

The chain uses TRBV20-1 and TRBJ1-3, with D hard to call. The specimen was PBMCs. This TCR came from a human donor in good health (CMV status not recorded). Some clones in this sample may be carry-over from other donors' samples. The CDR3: CSARDLDASSGNTIYF. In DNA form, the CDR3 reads TGCAGTGCTAGAGATCTAGACGCGAGCTCTGGAAACACCATATATTTT.